This TCR beta chain was documented in a study of T cell responses to AZD1222 COVID-19 vaccine. Study observations and caveats: When two AZD1222 doses had been given, Spike-specific TCR breadth and depth rose. Most donors were white British and more were female, and clonal diversity was possibly underestimated. Spike was spanned by vaccine-associated CD4 TCRs, with dominance at 160-218 and 743-854.

Notes on this clone: Antigen: not known.

J was trimmed by 6 bases and V by 6 bases; bases with no gene match: 7. The V gene's germline CDR1 is MDHEN and CDR2 SYDVKM. The CDR3 has 14 amino acids. Assay: immunoSEQ multiplex PCR; the TCRdb copy retains only in-frame clones and omits some. In the table there are about 150,000 clones, around nine tenths of which are singletons. Sequencing was performed on peripheral blood, taken on day 0 of AZD1222 vaccination. The receptor comes from an adult in good health. V and J are TRBV28 and TRBJ1-4; 7 nucleotides agree with TRBD1. The CDR3 DNA follows: TGTGCCAGCAGGTCTGGACAGGACTATGAAAAACTGTTTTTT. This codes for CASRSGQDYEKLFF. Variable domain in full (rest from reference TRBV28 and TRBJ1-4): DVKVTQSSRYLVKRTGEKVFLECVQDMDHENMFWYRQDPGLGLRLIYFSYDVKMKEKGDIPEGYSVSREKKERFSLILESASTNQTSMYLCASRSGQDYEKLFFGSGTQLSVL.